Included here is one TCR beta chain sequence, with context. The sample is drawn from a study of technical replicates of blood from several donors. The germline V gene encodes CDR1 SGHKS and CDR2 YYEKEE (reference sequence). V shed 0 bases and J 4 bases; nucleotides not matched to a gene: 13. The length of the CDR3 is 17 residues. Libraries were prepared by immunoSEQ multiplex PCR; TCRdb keeps only in-frame clonotypes and omits some of them. The table includes 65,000 to 85,000 clones, 96% detected once. The sample was T cells isolated from PBMCs. The TCR comes from a human donor in good health. The rearrangement links TRBV5-5 to TRBJ2-7, with 7 positions matching TRBD1. This CDR3 reads CASSLARQGRGGYEQYF. CDR3 in DNA: TGTGCCAGCAGCTTGGCGCGACAGGGAAGGGGTGGATACGAGCAGTACTTC.